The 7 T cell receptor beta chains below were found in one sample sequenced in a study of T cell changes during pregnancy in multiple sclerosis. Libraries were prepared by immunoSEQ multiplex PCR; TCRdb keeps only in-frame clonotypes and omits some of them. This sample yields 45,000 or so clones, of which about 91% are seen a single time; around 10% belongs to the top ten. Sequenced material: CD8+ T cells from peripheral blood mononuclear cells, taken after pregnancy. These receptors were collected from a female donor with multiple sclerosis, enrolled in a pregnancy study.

The CDR3 region is CASGTGGGTEAFF. The CDR3 nucleotides are TGTGCCAGTGGAACAGGGGGAGGAACTGAAGCTTTCTTT. The chain recombines TRBV19 with TRBJ1-1; 8 positions agree with TRBD1. The J segment lost 5 bases and the V segment lost 8 bases, leaving 7 bases of the junction unmatched. Per germline, CDR1 LNHDA and CDR2 SQIVND (reference sequence). This CDR3 comprises 13 residues.

CDR3 nucleotide sequence: TGTGCCAGCAGCGTAAACCCGACCTCAAGCAGGGAAGGTGGCTACACCTTC. This gives the protein CASSVNPTSSREGGYTF. V gene TRBV9 combines with J gene TRBJ1-2; TRBD1 might be the D (5 bases). This CDR3 region has 17 residues. The germline gives CDR1 SGDLS, CDR2 YYNGEE. V lost 1 base and J lost 7, with 23 bases in between.

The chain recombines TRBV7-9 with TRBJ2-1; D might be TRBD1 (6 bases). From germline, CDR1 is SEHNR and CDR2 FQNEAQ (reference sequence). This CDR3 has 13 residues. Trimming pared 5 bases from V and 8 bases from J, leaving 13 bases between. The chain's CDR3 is CASSTRGWDEQFF. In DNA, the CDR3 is TGTGCCAGCAGCACTAGGGGGTGGGATGAGCAGTTCTTC.

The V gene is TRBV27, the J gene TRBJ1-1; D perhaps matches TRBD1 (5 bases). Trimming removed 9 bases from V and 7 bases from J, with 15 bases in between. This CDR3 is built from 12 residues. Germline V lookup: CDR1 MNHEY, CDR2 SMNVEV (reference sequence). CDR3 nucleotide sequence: TGTGCCAGTCTGTCCACCGGGGGTGAAGCTTTCTTT. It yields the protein CASLSTGGEAFF.

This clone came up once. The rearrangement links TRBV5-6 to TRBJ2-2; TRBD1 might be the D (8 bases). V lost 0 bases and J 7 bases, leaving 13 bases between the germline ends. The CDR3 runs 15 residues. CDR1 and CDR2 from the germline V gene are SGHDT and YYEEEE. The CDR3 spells CASSLAQGGVGELFF. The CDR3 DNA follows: TGTGCCAGCAGCTTGGCACAGGGGGGGGTCGGGGAGCTGTTTTTT. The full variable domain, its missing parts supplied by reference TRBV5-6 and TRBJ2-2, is DAGVTQSPTHLIKTRGQQVTLRCSPKSGHDTVSWYQQALGQGPQFIFQYYEEEERQRGNFPDRFSGHQFPNYSSELNVNALLLGDSALYLCASSLAQGGVGELFFGEGSRLTVL.

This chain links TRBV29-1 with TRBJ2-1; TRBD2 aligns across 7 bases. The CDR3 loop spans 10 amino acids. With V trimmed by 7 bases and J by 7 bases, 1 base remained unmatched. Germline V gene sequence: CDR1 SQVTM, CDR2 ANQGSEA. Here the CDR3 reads CSAGGNEQFF. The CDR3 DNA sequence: TGCAGCGCCGGGGGGAATGAGCAGTTCTTC.

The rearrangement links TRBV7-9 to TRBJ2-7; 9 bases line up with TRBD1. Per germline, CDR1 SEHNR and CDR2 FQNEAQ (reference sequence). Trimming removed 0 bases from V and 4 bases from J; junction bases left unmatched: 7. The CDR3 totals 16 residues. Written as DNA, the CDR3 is TGTGCCAGCAGCTTAGCTGGGACAGGGAATAGGTACGAGCAGTACTTC. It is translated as CASSLAGTGNRYEQYF.